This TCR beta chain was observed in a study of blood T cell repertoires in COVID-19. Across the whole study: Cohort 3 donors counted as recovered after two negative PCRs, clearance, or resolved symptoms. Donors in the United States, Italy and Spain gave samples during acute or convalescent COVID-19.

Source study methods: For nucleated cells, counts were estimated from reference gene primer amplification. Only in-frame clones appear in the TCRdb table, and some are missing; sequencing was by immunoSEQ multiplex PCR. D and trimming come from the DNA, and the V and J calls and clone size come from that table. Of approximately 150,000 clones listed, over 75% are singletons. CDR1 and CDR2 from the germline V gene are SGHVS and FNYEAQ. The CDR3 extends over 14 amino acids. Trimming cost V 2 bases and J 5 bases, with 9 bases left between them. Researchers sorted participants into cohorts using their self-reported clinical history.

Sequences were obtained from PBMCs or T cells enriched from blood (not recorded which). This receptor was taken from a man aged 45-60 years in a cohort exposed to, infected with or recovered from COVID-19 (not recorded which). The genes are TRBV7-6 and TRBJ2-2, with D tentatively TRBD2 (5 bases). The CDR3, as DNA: TGTGCCAGCAGCTTATTGCCGGGAACCGGGGAGCTGTTTTTT. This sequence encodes CASSLLPGTGELFF.